This TCR beta chain is from a study of T cells in Graves' hyperthyroidism and ophthalmopathy (dated by TCRdb to between 2018 and 2021). Some background on the complete study: Peripheral blood samples were taken at the time of initial diagnosis, prior to any treatment. TCR V-J signatures able to tell the groups apart were searched for in a discovery cohort of approximately 95 patients, of whom over 40 had Graves' ophthalmopathy and around 58 had stable Graves' hyperthyroidism. Prospective prediction of ophthalmopathy was tested in an independent validation cohort of some 19 hyperthyroidism patients and 17 patients who later progressed to ophthalmopathy. For training and testing, the roughly 100 patients in the discovery cohort were randomly divided in a 7:3 ratio. In six Graves' hyperthyroidism patients, the study also compared T-cell repertoires from thyroid tissue with T-cell repertoires from blood. After blood sampling, hyperthyroidism patients were treated with methimazole at a starting dose of 30 mg daily, and ophthalmopathy patients were treated with high-dose intravenous methylprednisolone. The paper reports TCR Vbeta CDR3 sequencing of approximately 140 peripheral blood samples: fewer than 50 ophthalmopathy, over 70 hyperthyroidism and around 17 progressor patients.

Ophthalmopathy patients had moderately to severely active disease, Clinical Activity Score of at least 3, NOSPECS grade of at least 4, and duration under 3 months. The study excluded patients with uncontrolled infections, other autoimmune diseases, pregnancy or lactation. Diagnoses were based on clinical symptoms, serum thyroxine and TRAb, thyroid ultrasound and orbital computed tomography. PBMCs were separated from under 12 ml of fresh peripheral blood using Ficoll-Paque density gradient centrifugation. Total RNA was extracted using Trizol reagent, and RNA quality was assessed on an Agilent 2100 Bioanalyzer. This clonotype was observed many times. Its antigen has not been determined. Base qualities are not recorded, but no much larger clone differs from it by a single base. TCR beta CDR3 regions were amplified from RNA transcripts. The TCR CDR3 was subjected to a first round of RT-PCR using the HTBI primer set and the Qiagen OneStep RT-PCR kit. Libraries were constructed in a second round of multiplex PCR, after which size selection and purification were carried out. Sequencing of the libraries was done on an Illumina HiSeq2000 using paired-end 100 bp reads. In the authors' own workflow: Raw data were processed with SOAPnuke, discarding reads with adapters, uncalled bases, mean Phred below 15, or no exact constant-primer or identifier match. High-quality paired reads were merged with COPE v1.2.5, and unique nucleotide sequences were defined as clonotypes. Clonotypes were aligned to IMGT TRBV, TRBD and TRBJ reference segments using MiTCR v1.1. Only V-J combinations with frequency above 0.0001, covering roughly 99% of repertoires, were analysed. A TCS score was defined as the ratio between F50 (clonal expansion) and ExV (chaos), using BLOSUM62-based TCRdist between CDR3 peptides within each V-J. Welch's t-statistics and random forest reduced roughly 540 V-J features to 10 to 15, which were used in a naive Bayes classifier (R e1071). TCRdb itself trimmed the public reads at Q25 with fastp, ran MiXCR and retained productive beta chains. CDR3 protein sequences are deduplicated, and each keeps its most common genes and DNA. TCRdb, rather than the study authors, made the V and J calls. This sample lists around 370,000 distinct CDR3 sequences; 15% to 20% were detected once. The ten largest clones add up to 40% to 45% of the sample.

According to the germline V gene, CDR1 reads SNHLY and CDR2 reads FYNNEI. V loses 5 bases, J loses 1 base, and the germline ends lie 11 bases apart. The CDR3 measures 15 amino acids from cysteine to phenylalanine. Of all the DNA, just the CDR3 is kept, 45 bases in frame from base 1. Overall study outcomes, separate from this receptor: Most expanded thyroid clonotypes (frequency above 0.001) were also detected in blood, suggesting blood repertoires may reflect thyroid immune responses. No statistical method was used to fix the sample size in advance, and group allocation was not hidden from the investigators. In validation, the model predicted progression to ophthalmopathy a median of roughly 6.1 months before onset, with roughly 70% sensitivity and about 72% specificity. Ophthalmopathy was separated from stable hyperthyroidism by a 13 V-J signature model, with around 90% sensitivity and roughly 81% specificity obtained in cross-validation and 80%/75% obtained in testing.

The sequencing sample was made of blood. The origin of this receptor is a man aged 18 to 35 with Graves' ophthalmopathy. The V and J segments used are TRBV2 and TRBJ2-2, and perhaps TRBD1 as D gene, on 7 matching bases. The CDR3 protein: CASSRQGGNTGELFF. DNA sequence: TGTGCCAGCAGTCGACAGGGAGGGAACACCGGGGAGCTGTTTTTT.